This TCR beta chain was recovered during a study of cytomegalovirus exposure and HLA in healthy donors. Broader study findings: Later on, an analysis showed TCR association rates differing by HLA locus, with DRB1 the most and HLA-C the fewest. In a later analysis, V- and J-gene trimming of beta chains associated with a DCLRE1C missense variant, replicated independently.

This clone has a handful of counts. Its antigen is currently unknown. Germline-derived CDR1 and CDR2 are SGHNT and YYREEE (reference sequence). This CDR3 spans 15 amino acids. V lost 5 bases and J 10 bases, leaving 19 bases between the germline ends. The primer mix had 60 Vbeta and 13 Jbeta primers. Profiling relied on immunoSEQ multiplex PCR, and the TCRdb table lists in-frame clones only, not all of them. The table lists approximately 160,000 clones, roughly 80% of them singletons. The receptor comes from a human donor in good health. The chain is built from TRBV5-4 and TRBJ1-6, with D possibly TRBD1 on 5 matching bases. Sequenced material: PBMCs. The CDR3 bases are TGTGCCAGCAGTATAGCGGGACGTCCTGCGTCACCCCTCCACTTT. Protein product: CASSIAGRPASPLHF. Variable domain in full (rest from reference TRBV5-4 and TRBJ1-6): ETGVTQSPTHLIKTRGQQVTLRCSSQSGHNTVSWYQQALGQGPQFIFQYYREEENGRGNFPPRFSGLQFPNYSSELNVNALELDDSALYLCASSIAGRPASPLHFGNGTRLTVT.